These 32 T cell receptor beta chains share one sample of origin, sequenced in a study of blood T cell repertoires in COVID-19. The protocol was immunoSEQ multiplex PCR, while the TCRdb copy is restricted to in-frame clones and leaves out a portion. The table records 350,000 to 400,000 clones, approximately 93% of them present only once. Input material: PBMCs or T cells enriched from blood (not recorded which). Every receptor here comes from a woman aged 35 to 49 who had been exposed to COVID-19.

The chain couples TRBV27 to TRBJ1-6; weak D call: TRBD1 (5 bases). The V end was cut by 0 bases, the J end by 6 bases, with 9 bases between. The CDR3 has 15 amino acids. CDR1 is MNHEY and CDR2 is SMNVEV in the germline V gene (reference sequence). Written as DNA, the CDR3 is TGTGCCAGCAGTTTATCAGGGGTTGGTAATTCACCCCTCCACTTT. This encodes CASSLSGVGNSPLHF.

In DNA, the CDR3 is TGTGCCACCAGTGATTCTTGGACAGGAGGCGAGCAGTACTTC. Translated, it gives CATSDSWTGGEQYF. The rearrangement links TRBV24-1 to TRBJ2-7; 7 bases match TRBD1. The CDR3 runs to 14 residues. Germline CDR1 KGHDR, CDR2 SFDVKD. V lost 2 bases to trimming and J lost 6 bases; unmatched junction nucleotides: 6.

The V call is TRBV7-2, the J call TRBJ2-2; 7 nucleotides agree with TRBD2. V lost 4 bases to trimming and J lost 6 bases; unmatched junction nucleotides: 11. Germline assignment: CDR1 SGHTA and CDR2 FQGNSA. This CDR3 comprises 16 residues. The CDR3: CASSSRTSLNSGELFF. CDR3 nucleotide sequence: TGTGCCAGCAGCTCCCGGACTAGTTTAAATTCCGGGGAGCTGTTTTTT.

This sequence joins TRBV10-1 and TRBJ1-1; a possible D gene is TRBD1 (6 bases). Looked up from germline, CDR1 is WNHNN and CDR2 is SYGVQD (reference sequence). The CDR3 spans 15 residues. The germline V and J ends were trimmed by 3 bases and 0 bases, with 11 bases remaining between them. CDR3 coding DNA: TGCGCCAGCAGTGAAAGAAGGGGGATGAACACTGAAGCTTTCTTT. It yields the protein CASSERRGMNTEAFF.

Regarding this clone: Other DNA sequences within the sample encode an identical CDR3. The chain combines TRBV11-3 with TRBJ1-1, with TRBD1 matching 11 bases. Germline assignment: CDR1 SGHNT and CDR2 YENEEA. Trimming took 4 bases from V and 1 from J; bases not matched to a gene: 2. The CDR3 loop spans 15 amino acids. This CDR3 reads CASSSGQGANTEAFF. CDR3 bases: TGTGCCAGCAGCTCCGGACAGGGGGCGAACACTGAAGCTTTCTTT.

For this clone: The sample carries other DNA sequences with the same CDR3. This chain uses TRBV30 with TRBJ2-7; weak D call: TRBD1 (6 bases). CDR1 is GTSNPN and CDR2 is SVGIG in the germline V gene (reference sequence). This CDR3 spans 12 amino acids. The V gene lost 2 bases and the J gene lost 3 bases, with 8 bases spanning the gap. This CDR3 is CAWSTTGYEQYF. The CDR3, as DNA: TGTGCCTGGAGTACGACAGGCTACGAGCAGTACTTC.

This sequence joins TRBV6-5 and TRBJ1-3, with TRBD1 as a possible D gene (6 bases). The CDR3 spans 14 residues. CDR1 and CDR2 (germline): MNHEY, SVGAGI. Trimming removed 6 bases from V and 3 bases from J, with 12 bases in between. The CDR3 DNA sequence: TGTGCCAGCAGACCCTTAGGGGGTGGAAACACCATATATTTT. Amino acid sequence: CASRPLGGGNTIYF.

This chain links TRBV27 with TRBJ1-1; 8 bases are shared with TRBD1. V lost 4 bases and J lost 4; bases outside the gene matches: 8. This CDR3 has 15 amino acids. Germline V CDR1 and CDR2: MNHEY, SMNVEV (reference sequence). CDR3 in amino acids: CASSSRTGWSTEAFF. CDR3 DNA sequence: TGTGCCAGCAGTTCCCGGACAGGGTGGAGCACTGAAGCTTTCTTT.

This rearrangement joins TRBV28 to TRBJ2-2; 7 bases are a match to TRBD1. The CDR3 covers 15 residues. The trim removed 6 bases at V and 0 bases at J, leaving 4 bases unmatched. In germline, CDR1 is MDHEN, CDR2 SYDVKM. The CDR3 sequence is CASRLQGPNTGELFF. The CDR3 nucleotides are TGTGCCAGCAGACTACAGGGGCCGAACACCGGGGAGCTGTTTTTT.

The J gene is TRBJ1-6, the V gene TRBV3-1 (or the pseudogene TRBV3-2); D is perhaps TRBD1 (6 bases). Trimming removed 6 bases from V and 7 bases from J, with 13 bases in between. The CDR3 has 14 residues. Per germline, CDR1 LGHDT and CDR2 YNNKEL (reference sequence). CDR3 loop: CASREQGLNSPLHF. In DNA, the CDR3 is TGTGCCAGCAGGGAACAGGGATTGAATTCACCCCTCCACTTT.

CDR3: CASSQDLDRGINYGYTF. For the CDR3, the DNA is TGCGCCAGCAGCCAAGATCTTGACAGGGGGATCAACTATGGCTACACCTTC. The chain recombines TRBV4-3 with TRBJ1-2; TRBD1 agrees at 9 bases. The CDR3 sequence is 17 residues long. V lost 0 bases and J lost 2; bases outside the gene matches: 7. The germline gives CDR1 LGHNA, CDR2 YSLEER.

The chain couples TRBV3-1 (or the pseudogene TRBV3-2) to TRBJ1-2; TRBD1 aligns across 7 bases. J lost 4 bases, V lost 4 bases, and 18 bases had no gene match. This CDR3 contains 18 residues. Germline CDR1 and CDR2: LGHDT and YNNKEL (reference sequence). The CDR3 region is CASSLRGRDSYVLYGYTF. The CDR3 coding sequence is TGTGCCAGCAGCCTCCGCGGGCGGGACAGTTACGTACTCTATGGCTACACCTTC.

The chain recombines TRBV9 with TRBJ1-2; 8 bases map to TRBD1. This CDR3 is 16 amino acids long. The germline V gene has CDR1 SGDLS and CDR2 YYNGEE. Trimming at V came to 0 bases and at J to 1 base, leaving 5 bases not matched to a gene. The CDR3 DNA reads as TGTGCCAGCAGCGTAGGGACAGGGTTATTTAACTATGGCTACACCTTC. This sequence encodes CASSVGTGLFNYGYTF.

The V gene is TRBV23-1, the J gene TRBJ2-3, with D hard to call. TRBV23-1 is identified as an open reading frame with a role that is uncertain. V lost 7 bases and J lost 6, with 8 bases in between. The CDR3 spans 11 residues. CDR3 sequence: CASIYLDTQYF. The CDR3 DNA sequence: TGCGCCAGCATCTACCTTGATACGCAGTATTTT.

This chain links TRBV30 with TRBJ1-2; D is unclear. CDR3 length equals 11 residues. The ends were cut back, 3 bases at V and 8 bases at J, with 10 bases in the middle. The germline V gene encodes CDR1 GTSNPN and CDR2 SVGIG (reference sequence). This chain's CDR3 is CAWSQVRGYTF. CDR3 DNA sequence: TGTGCCTGGAGCCAGGTCCGGGGCTACACCTTC.

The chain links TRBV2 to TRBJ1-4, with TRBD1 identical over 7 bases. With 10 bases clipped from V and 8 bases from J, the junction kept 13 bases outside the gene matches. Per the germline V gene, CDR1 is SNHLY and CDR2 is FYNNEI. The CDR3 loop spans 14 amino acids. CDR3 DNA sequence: TGTGCCACCTCTACTTGGGACAGCCCCGAAAAACTGTTTTTT. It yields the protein CATSTWDSPEKLFF.

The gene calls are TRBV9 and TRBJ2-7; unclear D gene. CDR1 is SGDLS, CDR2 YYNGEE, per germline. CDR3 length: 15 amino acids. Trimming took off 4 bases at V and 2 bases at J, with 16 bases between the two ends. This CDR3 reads CASSPGHRVTYEQYF. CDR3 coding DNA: TGTGCCAGCAGCCCCGGCCACCGGGTTACCTACGAGCAGTACTTC.

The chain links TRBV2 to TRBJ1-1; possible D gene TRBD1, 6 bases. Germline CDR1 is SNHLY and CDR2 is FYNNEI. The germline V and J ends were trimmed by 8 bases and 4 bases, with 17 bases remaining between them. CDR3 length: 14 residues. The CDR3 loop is CASWERGWSTEAFF. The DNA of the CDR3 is TGTGCCAGCTGGGAAAGGGGGTGGAGCACTGAAGCTTTCTTT. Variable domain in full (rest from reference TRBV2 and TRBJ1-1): EPEVTQTPSHQVTQMGQEVILRCVPISNHLYFYWYRQILGQKVEFLVSFYNNEISEKSEIFDDQFSVERPDGSNFTLKIRSTKLEDSAMYFCASWERGWSTEAFFGQGTRLTVV.

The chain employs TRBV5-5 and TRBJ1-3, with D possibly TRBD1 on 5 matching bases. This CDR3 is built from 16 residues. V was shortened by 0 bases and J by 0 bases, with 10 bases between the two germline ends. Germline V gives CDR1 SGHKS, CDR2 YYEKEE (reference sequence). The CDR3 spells CASSLVDSHSGNTIYF. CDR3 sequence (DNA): TGTGCCAGCAGCTTGGTCGACAGCCACTCTGGAAACACCATATATTTT. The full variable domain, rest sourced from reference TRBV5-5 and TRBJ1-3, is DAGVTQSPTHLIKTRGQQVTLRCSPISGHKSVSWYQQVLGQGPQFIFQYYEKEERGRGNFPDRFSARQFPNYSSELNVNALLLGDSALYLCASSLVDSHSGNTIYFGEGSWLTVV.

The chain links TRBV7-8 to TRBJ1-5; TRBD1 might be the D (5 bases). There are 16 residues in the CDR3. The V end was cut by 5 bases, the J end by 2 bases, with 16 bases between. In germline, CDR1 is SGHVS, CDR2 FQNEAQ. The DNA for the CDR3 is TGTGCCAGCAGCCGAGCTACAGGTGGGGGCAATCAGCCCCAGCATTTT. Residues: CASSRATGGGNQPQHF.

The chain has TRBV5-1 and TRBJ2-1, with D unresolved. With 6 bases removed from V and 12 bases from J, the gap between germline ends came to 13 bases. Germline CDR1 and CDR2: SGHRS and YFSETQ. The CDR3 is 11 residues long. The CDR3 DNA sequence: TGCGCCAGCATGGGCCCGCGTAGGCAGTTCTTC. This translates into CASMGPRRQFF.

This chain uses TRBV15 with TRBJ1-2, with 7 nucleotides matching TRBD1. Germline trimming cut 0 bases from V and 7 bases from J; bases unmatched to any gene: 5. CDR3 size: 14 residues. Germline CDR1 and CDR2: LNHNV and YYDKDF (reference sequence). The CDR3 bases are TGTGCCACCAGCAGAGATCGGGCAGGGGGTGGCTACACCTTC. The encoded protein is CATSRDRAGGGYTF.

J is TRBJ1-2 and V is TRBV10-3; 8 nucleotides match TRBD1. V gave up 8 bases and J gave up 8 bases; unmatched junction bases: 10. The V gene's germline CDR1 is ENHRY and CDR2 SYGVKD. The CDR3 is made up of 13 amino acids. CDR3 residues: CAIGQGSISGYTF. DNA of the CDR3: TGTGCCATCGGACAGGGCTCGATTTCAGGCTACACCTTC.

The CDR3 spells CASSLDSGNDEQFF. As DNA, the CDR3 is TGTGCCAGTAGCCTTGATTCCGGGAACGATGAGCAGTTCTTC. The chain carries TRBV19 and TRBJ2-1; TRBD2 is a possible D gene (5 bases). This CDR3 has 14 amino acids. The V and J ends lost 6 bases and 8 bases respectively, with 17 bases between them. Germline V lookup: CDR1 LNHDA, CDR2 SQIVND (reference sequence).

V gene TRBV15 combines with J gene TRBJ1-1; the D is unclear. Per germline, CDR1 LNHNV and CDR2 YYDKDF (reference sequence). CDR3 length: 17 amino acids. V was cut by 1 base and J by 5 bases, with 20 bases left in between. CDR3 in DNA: TGTGCCACCAGCAGAGGGCACCTGGGCGGGCCGCCGACTGAAGCTTTCTTT. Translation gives CATSRGHLGGPPTEAFF.

The CDR3 loop is CASSQNSGNTIYF. CDR3 DNA sequence: TGTGCCAGCAGCCAAAACTCTGGAAACACCATATATTTT. The chain joins TRBV25-1 to TRBJ1-3; no firm D call. Trimming took off 6 bases at V and 0 bases at J, with 6 bases between the two ends. Germline-derived CDR1 and CDR2 are MGHDK and SYGVNS. The length of the CDR3 is 13 residues.

This CDR3 reads CASSHVRQGRTEAFF. Written as DNA, the CDR3 is TGCGCCAGCAGCCACGTCAGACAGGGTCGGACTGAAGCTTTCTTT. This chain uses TRBV4-3 with TRBJ1-1; 7 nucleotides agree with TRBD1. V shed 3 bases and J 5 bases; nucleotides not matched to a gene: 9. This CDR3 is 15 amino acids long. Germline V CDR1 and CDR2: LGHNA, YSLEER.

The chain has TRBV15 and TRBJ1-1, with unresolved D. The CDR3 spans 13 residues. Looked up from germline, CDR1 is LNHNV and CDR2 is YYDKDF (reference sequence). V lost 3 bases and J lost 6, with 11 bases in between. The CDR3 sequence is CATSSRGSPEAFF. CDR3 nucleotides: TGTGCCACCAGCAGTCGGGGTTCGCCTGAAGCTTTCTTT.

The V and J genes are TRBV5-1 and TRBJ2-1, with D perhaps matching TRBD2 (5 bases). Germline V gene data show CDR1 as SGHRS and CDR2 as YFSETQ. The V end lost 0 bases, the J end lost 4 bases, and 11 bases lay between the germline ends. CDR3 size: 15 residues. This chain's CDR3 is CASSLGGSEYNEQFF. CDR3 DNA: TGCGCCAGCAGCTTGGGAGGGAGCGAGTACAATGAGCAGTTCTTC.

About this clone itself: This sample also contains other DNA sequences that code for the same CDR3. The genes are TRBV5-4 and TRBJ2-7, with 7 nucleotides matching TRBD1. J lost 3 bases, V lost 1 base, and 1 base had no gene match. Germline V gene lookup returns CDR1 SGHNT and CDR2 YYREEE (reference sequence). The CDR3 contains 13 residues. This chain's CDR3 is CASSLRDSYEQYF. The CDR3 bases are TGTGCCAGCAGCTTGAGGGACAGCTACGAGCAGTACTTC.

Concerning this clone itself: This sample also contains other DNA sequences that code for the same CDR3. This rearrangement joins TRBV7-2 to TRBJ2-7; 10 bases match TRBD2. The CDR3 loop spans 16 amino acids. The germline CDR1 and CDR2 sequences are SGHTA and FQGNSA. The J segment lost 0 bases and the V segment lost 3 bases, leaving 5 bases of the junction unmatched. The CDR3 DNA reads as TGTGCCAGCAGCTTGGGGACTAGCGTTAGCTCCTACGAGCAGTACTTC. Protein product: CASSLGTSVSSYEQYF.

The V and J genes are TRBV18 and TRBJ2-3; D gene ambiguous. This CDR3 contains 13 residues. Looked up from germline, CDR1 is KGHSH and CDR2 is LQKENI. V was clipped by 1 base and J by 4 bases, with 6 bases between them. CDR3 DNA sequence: TGTGCCAGCTCACCACGCAGTTCAGATACGCAGTATTTT. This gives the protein CASSPRSSDTQYF.